This T cell receptor (beta chain) is drawn from a study of glioma-infiltrating T cells after dendritic cell vaccination. Overall study context: Patients had newly diagnosed or recurrent glioblastoma and received dendritic cell vaccines.

TCRB CDR3 was amplified from 2 ug genomic DNA or less. Amplification used 60 V beta primers and 13 J beta primers. This table comes from immunoSEQ multiplex PCR, and its TCRdb copy is limited to in-frame clones, with some not included. The repertoire consists of 90,000 to 100,000 clones, with around three quarters occurring once and the leading ten covering roughly 5.6%. This clone is a singleton in its sample. Germline lookup yields CDR1 MNHEY and CDR2 SVGAGI. After removal of 0 bases from V and 11 bases from J, the junction contained 8 bases not matched to a gene. The CDR3 is 15 amino acids. PBMC sampling occurred before vaccination, two weeks after the third dose, and at progression.

This TCR was recovered from a human donor with glioblastoma. The V gene is TRBV6-5, the J gene TRBJ2-1; 9 bases are a match to TRBD1. The source was blood, collected before dendritic cell vaccination. CDR3 protein: CASSYSRTGDQKQFF. CDR3 coding DNA: TGTGCCAGCAGTTACTCTAGGACAGGGGACCAAAAGCAGTTCTTC.